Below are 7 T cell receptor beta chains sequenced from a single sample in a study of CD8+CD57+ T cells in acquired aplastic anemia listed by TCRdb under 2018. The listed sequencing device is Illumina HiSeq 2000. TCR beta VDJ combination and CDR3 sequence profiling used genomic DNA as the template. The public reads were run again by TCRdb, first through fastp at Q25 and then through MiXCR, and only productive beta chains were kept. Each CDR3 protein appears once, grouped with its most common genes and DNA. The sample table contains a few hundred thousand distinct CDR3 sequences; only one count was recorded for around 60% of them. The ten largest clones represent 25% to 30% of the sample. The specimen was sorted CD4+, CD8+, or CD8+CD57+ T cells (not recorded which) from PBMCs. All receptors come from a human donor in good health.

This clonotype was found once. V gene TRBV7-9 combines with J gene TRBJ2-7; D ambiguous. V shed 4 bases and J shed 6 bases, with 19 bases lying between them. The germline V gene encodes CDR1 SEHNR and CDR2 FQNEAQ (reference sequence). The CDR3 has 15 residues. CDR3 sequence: CASSCTVFRPSEQYF. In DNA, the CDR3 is TGTGCCAGCAGCTGCACGGTGTTTCGTCCGAGCGAGCAGTACTTC.

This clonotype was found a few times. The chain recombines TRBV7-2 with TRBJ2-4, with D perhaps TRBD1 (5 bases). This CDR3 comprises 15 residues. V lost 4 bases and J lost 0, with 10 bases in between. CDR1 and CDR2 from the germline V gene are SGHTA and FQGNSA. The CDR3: CASSSTGLAKNIQYF. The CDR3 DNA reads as TGTGCCAGCAGCTCAACAGGATTAGCCAAAAACATTCAGTACTTC.

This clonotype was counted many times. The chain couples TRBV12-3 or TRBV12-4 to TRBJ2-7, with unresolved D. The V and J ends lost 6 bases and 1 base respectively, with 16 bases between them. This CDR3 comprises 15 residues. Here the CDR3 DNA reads TGTGCCAGCAGCATCGCAGGACCCGCGTCCTACGAGCAGTACTTC. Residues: CASSIAGPASYEQYF.

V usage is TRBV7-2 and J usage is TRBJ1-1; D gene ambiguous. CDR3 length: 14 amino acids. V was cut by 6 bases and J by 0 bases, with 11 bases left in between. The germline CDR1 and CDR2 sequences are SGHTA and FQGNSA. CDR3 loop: CASRKTGMNTEAFF. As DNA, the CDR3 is TGTGCCAGCAGGAAGACGGGCATGAACACTGAAGCTTTCTTT.

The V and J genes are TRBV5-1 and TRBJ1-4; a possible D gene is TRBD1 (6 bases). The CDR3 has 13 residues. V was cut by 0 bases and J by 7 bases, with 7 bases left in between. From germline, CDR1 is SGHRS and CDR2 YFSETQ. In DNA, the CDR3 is TGCGCCAGCAGCTTGGTACAGGGTGAAAAACTGTTTTTT. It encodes CASSLVQGEKLFF.

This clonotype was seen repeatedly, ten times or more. This CDR3 is CASSMTGNTGELFF. The DNA for the CDR3 is TGTGCCAGTAGCATGACAGGGAACACCGGGGAGCTGTTTTTT. This chain uses TRBV19 with TRBJ2-2; tentatively, D is TRBD1 (6 bases). Trimming left V 6 bases short and J 1 base short, with 9 bases between. The CDR3 spans 14 residues. The germline V gene encodes CDR1 LNHDA and CDR2 SQIVND (reference sequence).

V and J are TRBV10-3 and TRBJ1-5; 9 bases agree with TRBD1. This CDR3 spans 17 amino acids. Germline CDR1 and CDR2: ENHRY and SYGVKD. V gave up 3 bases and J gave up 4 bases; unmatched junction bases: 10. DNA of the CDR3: TGTGCCATCAGTGAACTTAGGACAGGGGCAGGGAATCAGCCCCAGCATTTT. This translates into CAISELRTGAGNQPQHF.